This T cell receptor (beta chain) stems from a study of cytomegalovirus exposure and HLA in healthy donors. In the PCR, 60 Vbeta and 13 Jbeta primers were used. Libraries were prepared by immunoSEQ multiplex PCR; TCRdb keeps only in-frame clonotypes and omits some of them. Altogether under 200,000 clones are present, almost 85% being singletons, with the ten largest covering around 0.46%. This TCR was sampled from a woman in her forties or fifties in good health and CMV-seronegative. Sequencing was performed on PBMCs.

The CDR3, as DNA: TGTGCCAGCAAACCCAGAGGGGGCCCAAACTATGGCTACACCTTC. It is translated as CASKPRGGPNYGYTF. V gene TRBV27 combines with J gene TRBJ1-2; 7 nucleotides align to TRBD1. J lost 2 bases, V lost 7 bases, and 10 bases had no gene match. Germline CDR1 reads MNHEY; CDR2 reads SMNVEV (reference sequence). The CDR3 is made up of 15 amino acids.